The 31 T cell receptor beta chains reported below all come from one sample, sequenced in a study of cytomegalovirus exposure and HLA in healthy donors. The PCR contained 60 Vbeta and 13 Jbeta primers. TCRdb's table, derived via immunoSEQ multiplex PCR, lists solely in-frame clones and lacks some. This repertoire shows 110,000 to 150,000 clones, roughly four fifths found once; its top ten account for about 5.3%. The sample comprised PBMCs. Source of these receptors: a woman aged 45-59 years in good health and CMV-seronegative.

The V and J genes are TRBV6-5 and TRBJ1-4; TRBD1 is a possible D gene (6 bases). CDR3 length equals 14 residues. V lost 6 bases and J 5 bases, leaving 13 bases between the germline ends. In germline, CDR1 is MNHEY, CDR2 SVGAGI. The CDR3 coding sequence is TGTGCCAGCAGAAAACAGGGTCCAAATGAAAAACTGTTTTTT. This gives the protein CASRKQGPNEKLFF.

The V and J genes are TRBV2 and TRBJ2-5, with D maybe TRBD1 (6 bases). This CDR3 region has 14 residues. In germline, CDR1 is SNHLY, CDR2 FYNNEI. Trimming pared 4 bases from V and 2 bases from J, leaving 11 bases between. CDR3 region: CASSVLGQQETQYF. CDR3 in DNA: TGTGCCAGCAGTGTGTTAGGACAGCAAGAGACCCAGTACTTC.

The CDR3 DNA sequence: TGTGCCAGCAGTTTCCGGGGTACTGAAGCTTTCTTT. This codes for CASSFRGTEAFF. The chain links TRBV28 to TRBJ1-1; D is unresolved. CDR3 length equals 12 residues. The ends were cut back, 3 bases at V and 5 bases at J, with 7 bases in the middle. Per the germline V gene, CDR1 is MDHEN and CDR2 is SYDVKM.

The chain joins TRBV7-9 to TRBJ2-7; D call uncertain. The germline V and J ends were trimmed by 5 bases and 1 base, with 6 bases remaining between them. The germline V gene encodes CDR1 SEHNR and CDR2 FQNEAQ (reference sequence). The CDR3 is made up of 12 amino acids. CDR3 amino acids: CASSPSSYEQYF. The CDR3 DNA is TGTGCCAGCAGCCCCAGTTCCTACGAGCAGTACTTC.

The chain is built from TRBV5-1 and TRBJ2-7; no clear D gene. This CDR3 spans 15 amino acids. Trimming removed 4 bases at V and 0 bases at J, with 14 bases between. Per germline, CDR1 SGHRS and CDR2 YFSETQ. For the CDR3, the DNA is TGCGCCAGCAGCCCCCGAGTTGAGGTCTCCTACGAGCAGTACTTC. Protein sequence: CASSPRVEVSYEQYF.

The chain joins TRBV27 to TRBJ2-7, with 7 bases that match TRBD2. V lost 0 bases and J lost 4; bases outside the gene matches: 6. The CDR3 is made up of 15 amino acids. Germline lookup yields CDR1 MNHEY and CDR2 SMNVEV (reference sequence). This chain's CDR3 is CASSLSAGEVYEQYF. As DNA, the CDR3 is TGTGCCAGCAGTTTATCGGCGGGGGAGGTATACGAGCAGTACTTC.

The rearrangement links TRBV7-9 to TRBJ1-4, with D tentatively TRBD1 (5 bases). The germline V and J ends were trimmed by 10 bases and 0 bases, with 15 bases remaining between them. Germline values: CDR1 SEHNR, CDR2 FQNEAQ (reference sequence). This CDR3 is built from 15 residues. The CDR3 reads CATGGTFATNEKLFF. CDR3 sequence (DNA): TGTGCCACCGGGGGGACGTTTGCAACTAATGAAAAACTGTTTTTT.

This clone was counted between two and nine times. The CDR3 DNA reads TGTGCCAGCAGTCGAATACACAGGGGTGAAAAACTGTTTTTT. Translation gives CASSRIHRGEKLFF. V usage is TRBV6-5 and J usage is TRBJ1-4; 7 bases map to TRBD1. The J segment lost 7 bases and the V segment lost 5 bases, leaving 7 bases of the junction unmatched. Germline V gives CDR1 MNHEY, CDR2 SVGAGI. This CDR3 region has 14 residues.

This clone was picked up a small number of times. The J gene is TRBJ1-6, the V gene TRBV27; D perhaps matches TRBD1 (6 bases). Trimming removed 7 bases from V and 12 bases from J, with 19 bases in between. The length of the CDR3 is 14 residues. The germline V gene encodes CDR1 MNHEY and CDR2 SMNVEV (reference sequence). The chain's CDR3 is CASNLQGHSLPLHF. In DNA, the CDR3 is TGTGCCAGCAACTTACAGGGTCACTCGTTACCCCTCCACTTT.

The V gene is TRBV5-6, the J gene TRBJ1-1, with 8 bases lining up with TRBD1. Trimming removed 1 base from V and 1 base from J; junction bases left unmatched: 3. The germline gives CDR1 SGHDT, CDR2 YYEEEE. The CDR3 runs to 15 residues. The CDR3 sequence is CASSLLGQGNTEAFF. Here the CDR3 DNA reads TGTGCCAGCAGCTTGTTAGGACAGGGGAACACTGAAGCTTTCTTT.

J is TRBJ1-2 and V is TRBV19; 7 bases agree with TRBD1. This CDR3 contains 12 residues. Germline V lookup: CDR1 LNHDA, CDR2 SQIVND (reference sequence). The V segment lost 8 bases and the J segment 5 bases; nucleotides outside the gene matches: 5. CDR3 in amino acids: CASGRQGYGYTF. In DNA form, the CDR3 reads TGTGCCAGTGGACGACAGGGTTATGGCTACACCTTC.

The rearrangement uses TRBV5-4 and TRBJ2-2; TRBD2 aligns across 7 bases. V lost 3 bases, J lost 5 bases, and 4 bases stayed unmatched. Germline-derived CDR1 and CDR2 are SGHNT and YYREEE (reference sequence). The CDR3 runs 14 residues. CDR3 sequence reads: CASSSQLATGELFF. CDR3 coding DNA: TGTGCCAGCAGCTCTCAACTAGCGACCGGGGAGCTGTTTTTT. Full variable domain (missing parts from reference TRBV5-4 and TRBJ2-2): ETGVTQSPTHLIKTRGQQVTLRCSSQSGHNTVSWYQQALGQGPQFIFQYYREEENGRGNFPPRFSGLQFPNYSSELNVNALELDDSALYLCASSSQLATGELFFGEGSRLTVL.

This rearrangement joins TRBV6-5 to TRBJ2-5, with 9 bases matching TRBD2. V shed 4 bases and J 4 bases; nucleotides not matched to a gene: 7. Germline CDR1 MNHEY, CDR2 SVGAGI. This CDR3 is built from 15 residues. CDR3 nucleotide sequence: TGTGCCAGCAGTTTATCTAGCGGGGTGGGAGAGACCCAGTACTTC. Translating gives CASSLSSGVGETQYF.

The gene calls are TRBV5-6 and TRBJ2-7, with TRBD2 matching over 9 bases. Germline V gene lookup returns CDR1 SGHDT and CDR2 YYEEEE. Trimming removed 1 base from V and 0 bases from J; junction bases left unmatched: 11. The CDR3 contains 18 residues. The DNA of the CDR3 is TGTGCCAGCAGCTTGAACGGGGCTAGCGGGATTCTCTCCTACGAGCAGTACTTC. Residues: CASSLNGASGILSYEQYF.

The chain is built from TRBV7-9 and TRBJ2-1, with D hard to call. CDR3 size: 13 residues. Trimming pared 5 bases from V and 9 bases from J, leaving 14 bases between. Germline V gene data show CDR1 as SEHNR and CDR2 as FQNEAQ (reference sequence). For the CDR3, the DNA is TGTGCCAGCAGCCCCCCCGGTAAGCCTGAGCAGTTCTTC. Its translation is CASSPPGKPEQFF.

This clone was seen a single time. The V call is TRBV5-1, the J call TRBJ1-6; tentatively, D is TRBD1 (6 bases). Germline CDR1 and CDR2: SGHRS and YFSETQ. With 3 bases removed from V and 7 bases from J, the gap between germline ends came to 11 bases. The CDR3 totals 14 residues. The CDR3 sequence: CASSSQGSNSPLHF. CDR3 DNA sequence: TGCGCCAGCAGCTCACAGGGTTCCAATTCACCCCTCCACTTT.

This chain uses TRBV5-1 with TRBJ2-5, with D possibly TRBD1 on 5 matching bases. CDR1 and CDR2 (germline): SGHRS, YFSETQ. The V end was cut by 0 bases, the J end by 4 bases, with 13 bases between. The CDR3 covers 15 residues. The CDR3 sequence: CASSLEGRLGETQYF. CDR3 DNA: TGCGCCAGCAGCTTGGAGGGGCGGTTAGGAGAGACCCAGTACTTC.

This chain connects TRBV4-1 to TRBJ2-1, with 10 bases identical to TRBD1. V gave up 3 bases and J gave up 8 bases; unmatched junction bases: 10. Germline V gene data show CDR1 as MGHRA and CDR2 as YSYEKL. The CDR3 is 16 residues long. CDR3 sequence (DNA): TGCGCCAGCAGCCATGGTCGGACAGGGGGTATGGATGAGCAGTTCTTC. Translated, it gives CASSHGRTGGMDEQFF.

This chain links TRBV6-1 with TRBJ2-5; 10 bases are shared with TRBD2. The CDR3 is 15 amino acids. J gave up 2 bases and V 7 bases, and 7 bases lay outside the gene matches. The germline gives CDR1 MNHNS, CDR2 SASEGT. The CDR3, as DNA: TGTGCCAGCACCAATAGCGGGGGGCAACAAGAGACCCAGTACTTC. Translated: CASTNSGGQQETQYF.

The chain joins TRBV7-2 to TRBJ2-7; 7 bases are a match to TRBD1. The CDR3 is 13 amino acids. The germline V gene has CDR1 SGHTA and CDR2 FQGNSA. V dropped 6 bases and J dropped 0; count of bases not matched to a gene: 2. CDR3 region: CASRWTGSYEQYF. The CDR3 nucleotides are TGTGCCAGCAGATGGACAGGCTCCTACGAGCAGTACTTC.

This chain uses TRBV6-1 with TRBJ2-7; no definite D call. With 10 bases removed from V and 3 bases from J, the gap between germline ends came to 7 bases. The length of the CDR3 is 10 residues. In germline, CDR1 is MNHNS, CDR2 SASEGT. DNA of the CDR3: TGTGCCACCGCTATCTACGAGCAGTACTTC. It yields the protein CATAIYEQYF.

This clone was detected a few times. The chain combines TRBV7-2 with TRBJ2-7, with 7 bases fitting TRBD2. Trimming at V came to 5 bases and at J to 2 bases, leaving 3 bases not matched to a gene. In germline, CDR1 is SGHTA, CDR2 FQGNSA. The CDR3 runs 13 residues. DNA of the CDR3: TGTGCCAGCAGCCTCGGGACTACCTACGAGCAGTACTTC. It yields the protein CASSLGTTYEQYF.

This clone was observed a handful of times. This CDR3 reads CASSLAASPTQYF. Written as DNA, the CDR3 is TGTGCCAGCAGCTTAGCGGCTAGCCCGACCCAGTACTTC. This rearrangement joins TRBV7-2 to TRBJ2-5; D is perhaps TRBD2 (5 bases). Looked up from germline, CDR1 is SGHTA and CDR2 is FQGNSA. V was cut by 0 bases and J by 7 bases, with 9 bases left in between. The CDR3 is 13 amino acids.

This chain uses TRBV29-1 with TRBJ1-2, with 9 bases matching TRBD1. Trimming removed 4 bases from V and 7 bases from J; junction bases left unmatched: 7. This CDR3 is built from 13 residues. From germline, CDR1 is SQVTM and CDR2 ANQGSEA. The CDR3 is CSVVLTGGGGYTF. CDR3 bases: TGCAGCGTTGTGTTGACAGGGGGTGGTGGCTACACCTTC.

The rearrangement links TRBV5-4 to TRBJ2-7, with 11 bases identical to TRBD1. The ends lost 4 bases at V and 3 bases at J; junction bases unmatched: 6. The CDR3 is 15 residues long. Looked up from germline, CDR1 is SGHNT and CDR2 is YYREEE (reference sequence). Here the CDR3 DNA reads TGTGCCAGCAGCCCGGACAGGGGGCATTTCTACGAGCAGTACTTC. As protein: CASSPDRGHFYEQYF.

The table lists this clone with a few counts. The rearrangement joins TRBV7-9 to TRBJ1-1; the D gene is possibly TRBD1 (6 bases). Germline assignment: CDR1 SEHNR and CDR2 FQNEAQ (reference sequence). There are 14 residues in the CDR3. V gave up 4 bases and J gave up 5 bases, with 14 bases separating them. As DNA, the CDR3 is TGTGCCAGCAGCTCCGTTGTAGGGGGAACTGAAGCTTTCTTT. Its protein product is CASSSVVGGTEAFF.

V gene TRBV7-8 combines with J gene TRBJ2-1, with 7 bases fitting TRBD1. Germline values: CDR1 SGHVS, CDR2 FQNEAQ. V was pared by 1 base and J by 3 bases, with 9 bases of the junction left unmatched. The CDR3 is made up of 17 amino acids. CDR3 in amino acids: CASSLGSGGSIYNEQFF. In nucleotides, the CDR3 is TGTGCCAGCAGCTTAGGCTCAGGGGGTTCCATCTACAATGAGCAGTTCTTC.

This chain connects TRBV6-5 to TRBJ1-1, with unresolved D. V lost 4 bases and J 3 bases, leaving 9 bases between the germline ends. The CDR3 runs to 13 residues. Germline V gene sequence: CDR1 MNHEY, CDR2 SVGAGI. Written as DNA, the CDR3 is TGTGCCAGCAGTTGGTCGGAGGACACTGAAGCTTTCTTT. It codes for CASSWSEDTEAFF.

This clone came up once. This chain uses TRBV10-3 with TRBJ2-7; TRBD1 matches 7 bases. The V and J ends lost 7 bases and 2 bases, in that order; junction bases with no gene match: 11. The CDR3 is made up of 15 amino acids. Germline lookup yields CDR1 ENHRY and CDR2 SYGVKD. Written as DNA, the CDR3 is TGTGCCATCACAGAGACCCGGGACAGAGCCTACGAGCAGTACTTC. This encodes CAITETRDRAYEQYF.

Only one count was recorded for this clone. The chain couples TRBV4-2 to TRBJ1-4; TRBD1 is a possible D gene (6 bases). Trimming stripped 4 bases from V and 3 bases from J, with 15 bases between. Germline loops: CDR1 LGHNA, CDR2 YNFKEQ. CDR3 size: 16 residues. The CDR3 protein is CASSRRQAGSNEKLFF. The CDR3 DNA reads TGTGCCAGCAGCCGACGACAGGCAGGCTCTAATGAAAAACTGTTTTTT.

The rearrangement uses TRBV10-3 and TRBJ1-2; D is uncertain. The germline V gene has CDR1 ENHRY and CDR2 SYGVKD. V was pared by 3 bases and J by 0 bases, with 14 bases between. The CDR3 totals 16 residues. CDR3 sequence: CAISESGSIANYGYTF. In nucleotides, the CDR3 is TGTGCCATCAGTGAATCAGGTTCTATAGCTAACTATGGCTACACCTTC.